A single TCR beta chain is shown here with its context. This entry is derived from a study of cytomegalovirus exposure and HLA in healthy donors. Germline V gene sequence: CDR1 SQVTM, CDR2 ANQGSEA. There are 13 residues in the CDR3. Trimming removed 7 bases at V and 1 base at J, with 13 bases between. The PCR contained 60 Vbeta and 13 Jbeta primers. Libraries were prepared by immunoSEQ multiplex PCR; TCRdb keeps only in-frame clonotypes and omits some of them. Of 250,000 to 300,000 clones listed, about 90% were seen once; the top ten hold roughly 1.6%. V usage is TRBV29-1 and J usage is TRBJ2-5; D may be TRBD2 (5 bases). The specimen sequenced was PBMCs. This TCR came from a girl aged 2 to 9 in good health and CMV-seronegative. CDR3 nucleotides: TGCAGCGGGGGAGAACACAGCCAAGAGACCCAGTACTTC. It specifies CSGGEHSQETQYF. The full variable domain, rest sourced from reference TRBV29-1 and TRBJ2-5, is SAVISQKPSRDICQRGTSLTIQCQVDSQVTMMFWYRQQPGQSLTLIATANQGSEATYESGFVIDKFPISRPNLTFSTLTVSNMSPEDSSIYLCSGGEHSQETQYFGPGTRLLVL.